This TCR beta chain was captured by sequencing in a study of control samples from healthy donors and cancer patients. The protocol was immunoSEQ multiplex PCR, while the TCRdb copy is restricted to in-frame clones and leaves out a portion. The data contain under 100,000 clones, over 90% of them singletons. This clone was picked up one time. What was sequenced was blood. The source of this sequence is a woman in her twenties or thirties in good health.

CDR3 in DNA: TGTGCCAGCAGCTTAGAGGACAGGGGATACGAGACCCAGTACTTC. This codes for CASSLEDRGYETQYF. This chain joins TRBV11-2 and TRBJ2-5; 9 bases agree with TRBD1. V gave up 0 bases and J gave up 5 bases; unmatched junction bases: 4. Germline assignment: CDR1 SGHAT and CDR2 FQNNGV. The CDR3 extends over 15 amino acids.